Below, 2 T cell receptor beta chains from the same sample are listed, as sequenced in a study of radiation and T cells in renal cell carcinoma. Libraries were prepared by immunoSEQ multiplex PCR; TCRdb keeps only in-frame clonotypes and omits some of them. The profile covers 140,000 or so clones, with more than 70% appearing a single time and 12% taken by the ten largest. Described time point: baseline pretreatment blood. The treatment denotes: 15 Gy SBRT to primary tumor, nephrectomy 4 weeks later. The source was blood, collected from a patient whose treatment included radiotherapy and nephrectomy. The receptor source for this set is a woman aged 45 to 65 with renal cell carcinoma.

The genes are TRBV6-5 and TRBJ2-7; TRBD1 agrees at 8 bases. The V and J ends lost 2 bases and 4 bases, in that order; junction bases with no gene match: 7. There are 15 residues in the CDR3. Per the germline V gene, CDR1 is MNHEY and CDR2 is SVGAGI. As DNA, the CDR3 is TGTGCCAGCAGTTACGGAGGGACAGGAAAATACGAGCAGTACTTC. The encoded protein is CASSYGGTGKYEQYF.

The DNA for the CDR3 is TGCGCCAGCAGCTACTTAGGTGGGGGGGGCCAAGAGACCCAGTACTTC. Its protein is CASSYLGGGGQETQYF. This chain links TRBV5-1 with TRBJ2-5; 7 positions match TRBD2. The CDR3 spans 16 residues. The V gene end was trimmed by 3 bases and the J gene end by 1 base; junction bases not matched to a gene: 9. Per the germline V gene, CDR1 is SGHRS and CDR2 is YFSETQ. Full variable domain (outside the CDR3, taken from reference TRBV5-1 and TRBJ2-5): KAGVTQTPRYLIKTRGQQVTLSCSPISGHRSVSWYQQTPGQGLQFLFEYFSETQRNKGNFPGRFSGRQFSNSRSEMNVSTLELGDSALYLCASSYLGGGGQETQYFGPGTRLLVL.